This TCR beta chain was obtained from a study of radiotherapy plus CTLA-4 blockade in lung cancer. The protocol was immunoSEQ multiplex PCR, while the TCRdb copy is restricted to in-frame clones and leaves out a portion. The table records some 110,000 clones, just under 80% of them present only once. This clone was seen more than once but under ten times. Germline CDR1 and CDR2: LNHDA and SQIVND (reference sequence). The CDR3 spans 16 residues. Unmatched junction bases numbered 12, after V lost 7 bases and J lost 3 bases. Sequenced here: peripheral blood, sampled from a patient treated with radiotherapy plus ipilimumab. This receptor was identified in a human donor with non-small cell lung cancer who had a partial response to radiotherapy plus ipilimumab. This chain joins TRBV19 and TRBJ1-5; 7 nucleotides line up with TRBD1. CDR3 DNA sequence: TGTGCCAGTACCTCATGGGCCGACAGGGACAATCAGCCCCAGCATTTT. Its translation is CASTSWADRDNQPQHF.